The 3 T cell receptor beta chains reported below all come from one sample, sequenced in a study of T cells after yellow fever vaccination. TCRdb re-called the 5' RACE reads through MiXCR, storing one row per CDR3 protein. The data hold fewer than 400,000 distinct CDR3 sequences, with 6.2% observed a single time. Source: PBMCs, taken 5 days after the yellow fever booster vaccination. The receptors stem from a man aged 25-40 years who received the YFV17D yellow fever vaccine.

V gene TRBV12-3 or TRBV12-4 combines with J gene TRBJ1-2; TRBD1 aligns across 7 bases. V trimming: 7 bases; J trimming: 4 bases; junction bases outside the gene matches: 9. This CDR3 region has 14 residues. CDR3: CASTRGDLGYGYTF. The CDR3 DNA reads TGTGCCAGCACCAGGGGGGATTTAGGCTATGGCTACACCTTC.

This chain links TRBV14 with TRBJ2-3; TRBD1 or TRBD2 may be the D gene (6 bases each). The CDR3 totals 16 residues. V was cut by 4 bases and J by 6 bases, with 20 bases left in between. Germline CDR1 SGHDN, CDR2 FVKESK. CDR3 amino acids: CASSPAPMEGGDTQYF. The DNA for the CDR3 is TGTGCCAGCAGCCCAGCCCCAATGGAAGGGGGGGATACGCAGTATTTT.

This clonotype was observed a handful of times. The chain employs TRBV5-1 and TRBJ1-2; TRBD1 might be the D (5 bases). The CDR3 runs to 15 residues. Trimming removed 0 bases from V and 6 bases from J, with 15 bases in between. Per the germline V gene, CDR1 is SGHRS and CDR2 is YFSETQ. CDR3 DNA sequence: TGCGCCAGCAGCTTGGCCCAGGGTATCTCGAATGGCTACACCTTC. This gives the protein CASSLAQGISNGYTF.